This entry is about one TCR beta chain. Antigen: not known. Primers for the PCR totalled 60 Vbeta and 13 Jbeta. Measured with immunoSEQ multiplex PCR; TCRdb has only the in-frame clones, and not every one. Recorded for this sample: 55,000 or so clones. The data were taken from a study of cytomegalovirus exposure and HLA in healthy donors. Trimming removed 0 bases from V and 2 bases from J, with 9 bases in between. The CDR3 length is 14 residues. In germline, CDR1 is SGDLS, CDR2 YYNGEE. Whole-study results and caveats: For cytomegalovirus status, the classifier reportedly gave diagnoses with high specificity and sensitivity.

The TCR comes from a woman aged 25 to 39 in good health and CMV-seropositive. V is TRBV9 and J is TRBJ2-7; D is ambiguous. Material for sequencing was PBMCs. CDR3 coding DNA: TGTGCCAGCAGCGTAGGAGGTGGTCCCTACGAGCAGTACTTC. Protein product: CASSVGGGPYEQYF.